This is a list of T cell receptor beta chains from one sample in a study of blood T cells in healthy people across ages. TCRdb used MiXCR to reprocess the 5' RACE reads, holding one entry per CDR3 protein. The profile shows about a million distinct CDR3 sequences, roughly two fifths of them singletons. Sequencing input: blood. The source is a man between 18 and 35 years old in good health. The CDR3 runs from the conserved cysteine through the conserved F or W. D genes are given only for firm matches. Size is omitted from some rows. Given values are once, few, many or a class for expanded clones.

clone_size	cdr3_length	d_call	v_call	j_call	cdr3_aa	cdr3_nt
few	16	.	TRBV7-9	TRBJ1-1	CASSSVRSATNTEAFF	TGTGCCAGCAGCTCGGTCCGCAGCGCTACGAACACTGAAGCTTTCTTT
few	14	.	TRBV5-1	TRBJ1-2	CASSISEGGYGYTF	TGCGCCAGCAGCATCTCGGAAGGCGGCTATGGCTACACCTTC
.	16	.	TRBV4-3	TRBJ2-2	CASSQDSRSDTGELFF	TGCGCCAGCAGCCAAGATAGTCGGAGTGACACCGGGGAGCTGTTTTTT
.	17	TRBD2	TRBV4-3	TRBJ2-1	CASSQDLSSGVYNEQFF	TGCGCCAGCAGCCAAGATCTTTCTAGCGGGGTTTACAATGAGCAGTTCTTC
.	14	TRBD1	TRBV29-1	TRBJ2-2	CSVRVTGDTGELFF	TGCAGCGTTCGAGTCACAGGGGACACCGGGGAGCTGTTTTTT
.	14	.	TRBV24-1	TRBJ2-2	CATSTTANTGELFF	TGTGCCACCAGTACGACAGCGAACACCGGGGAGCTGTTTTTT
.	12	.	TRBV3-1	TRBJ1-4	CASSQGAALLFF	TGTGCCAGCAGCCAAGGCGCAGCATTACTGTTTTTT
.	16	.	TRBV18	TRBJ1-2	CASSPALFVGAGGYTF	TGTGCCAGCTCACCAGCGCTCTTTGTCGGCGCGGGTGGCTACACCTTC
few	13	.	TRBV2	TRBJ2-3	CASSEVWADTQYF	TGTGCCAGCAGTGAGGTCTGGGCAGATACGCAGTATTTT
few	15	TRBD1	TRBV13	TRBJ2-1	CASSLTGGFRNEQFF	TGTGCCAGCAGTCTTACAGGGGGTTTTCGCAATGAGCAGTTCTTC
few	15	TRBD2	TRBV2	TRBJ2-5	CASSGTSGGAKTQYF	TGTGCCAGCAGTGGAACTAGCGGGGGGGCAAAGACCCAGTACTTC
.	15	.	TRBV9	TRBJ1-2	CASSFLPEAGYGYTF	TGTGCCAGCAGCTTTCTTCCGGAGGCGGGGTATGGCTACACCTTC
few	13	.	TRBV19	TRBJ1-1	CASSRPLTGEAFF	TGTGCCAGTAGTAGGCCCTTGACGGGTGAAGCTTTCTTT
few	15	.	TRBV5-1	TRBJ1-6	CASSSTGMDNSPLHF	TGCGCCAGCAGCTCCACAGGGATGGATAATTCACCCCTCCACTTT
.	15	.	TRBV4-1	TRBJ1-2	CASSQVSGGKYGYTF	TGCGCCAGCAGCCAAGTGTCGGGGGGAAAGTATGGCTACACCTTC